This T cell receptor beta chain was identified in a study of T cells in Graves' hyperthyroidism and ophthalmopathy. From RNA transcripts, TCR beta CDR3 regions were amplified. A first-round RT-PCR of the TCR CDR3 used the HTBI primer set. TCRdb redid the calling of the multiplex PCR reads with MiXCR, one entry per CDR3 protein. This sample has around 700,000 distinct CDR3 sequences; just over 35% occur once, and the top ten carry roughly 31%. Stable hyperthyroidism: no ophthalmopathy progression over 18 months of follow-up. These patients, aged 18 to 65, had recently diagnosed hyperthyroidism lasting under 2 months. Together with thyroid ultrasound, orbital computed tomography, serum thyroxine and TRAb, clinical symptoms were used for diagnoses. Study outcomes and limitations: Patients with ophthalmopathy were separated from those with stable hyperthyroidism by a 13 V-J model.

In its sample, this clonotype was seen many times. What it binds is not known. The sample taken for sequencing was blood. The sequence was obtained from a woman aged 40 to 50 with Graves' hyperthyroidism.

CDR3 sequence: CSVERDVGFSETQYF. DNA of the CDR3: TGCAGCGTTGAAAGGGACGTTGGGTTCTCGGAGACCCAGTACTTC. The chain uses TRBV29-1 and TRBJ2-5; TRBD1 or TRBD2 may be the D gene (5 bases each). This CDR3 region has 15 residues. Germline V gene sequence: CDR1 SQVTM, CDR2 ANQGSEA. V shed 2 bases and J shed 5 bases, with 18 bases lying between them.